The clone carrying this T cell receptor beta chain was recorded many times. First-strand cDNA relied on TRAV- and TRBV-specific primers spanning alpha and beta chains. It was with a constant-region primer and a V-primer adapter that TCRs were amplified over around 19 PCR cycles. TCRdb called the reads again in MiXCR, with one record for every CDR3 protein. The sample has 40,000 or so distinct CDR3 sequences, around a third seen once. This record comes from a study of low-dose radiotherapy and immunotherapy resistance in tumors. Study context: A dose of 0.5 Gy per fraction was delivered to Cohort 1 every 2 weeks, for a total of 6.5 Gy. Cyclophosphamide infusions of 200 mg/m2 came every two weeks, one day before radiation-immunotherapy.

Time point given: before trial treatment. Advanced solid tumors lacking tumor-infiltrating lymphocytes were present in eligible patients. The CDR3 runs to 11 residues. Germline values: CDR1 SNHLY, CDR2 FYNNEI. Trimming shortened V by 6 bases and J by 8 bases, and 11 bases separated the two germline ends. The V and J genes are TRBV2 and TRBJ2-7; D assignment may be TRBD1 or TRBD2 (5 bases each). This TCR was recovered from a male donor with gallbladder cancer. Material: PBMCs, obtained before treatment. The CDR3, as DNA: TGTGCCAGCAGAGAGGGGTGGCAGCAGTACTTC. It is translated as CASREGWQQYF.